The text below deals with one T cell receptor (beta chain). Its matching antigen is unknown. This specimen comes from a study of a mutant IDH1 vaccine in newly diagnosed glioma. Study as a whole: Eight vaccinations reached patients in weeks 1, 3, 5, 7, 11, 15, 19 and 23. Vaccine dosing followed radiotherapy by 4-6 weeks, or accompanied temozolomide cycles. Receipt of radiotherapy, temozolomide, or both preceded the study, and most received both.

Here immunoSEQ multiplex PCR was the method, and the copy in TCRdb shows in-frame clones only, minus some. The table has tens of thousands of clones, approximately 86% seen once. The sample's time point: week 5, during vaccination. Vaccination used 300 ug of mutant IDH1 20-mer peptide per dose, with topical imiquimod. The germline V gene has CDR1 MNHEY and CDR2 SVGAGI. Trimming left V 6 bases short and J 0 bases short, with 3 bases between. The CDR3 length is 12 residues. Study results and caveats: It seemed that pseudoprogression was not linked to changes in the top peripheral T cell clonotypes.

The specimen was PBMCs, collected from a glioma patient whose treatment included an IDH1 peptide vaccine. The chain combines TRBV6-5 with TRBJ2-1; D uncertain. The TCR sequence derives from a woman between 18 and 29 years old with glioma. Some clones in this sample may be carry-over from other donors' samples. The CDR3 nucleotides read TGTGCCAGCAGGGGCTCCTACAATGAGCAGTTCTTC. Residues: CASRGSYNEQFF.